A single count supports the clone carrying this T cell receptor beta chain. This record belongs to a study of T cells in Graves' hyperthyroidism and ophthalmopathy. Amplification of TCR beta CDR3 regions used RNA as the template. The HTBI set primed first-round TCR CDR3 RT-PCR. In TCRdb, the multiplex PCR reads were re-called with MiXCR into one record per CDR3 protein. The data show under 700,000 distinct CDR3 sequences, about 43% seen once. The CDR3 has 11 amino acids. The germline CDR1 and CDR2 sequences are SQVTM and ANQGSEA. The J segment lost 10 bases and the V segment lost 7 bases, leaving 9 bases of the junction unmatched.

The origin of this receptor is a woman aged 18-29 years with Graves' hyperthyroidism. Input material: peripheral blood or thyroid tissue (not recorded which). V is TRBV29-1 and J is TRBJ1-2, with 7 nucleotides matching TRBD1. CDR3 nucleotides: TGCAGCGCCTCTACTACAGGGGACTACACCTTC. It yields the protein CSASTTGDYTF.